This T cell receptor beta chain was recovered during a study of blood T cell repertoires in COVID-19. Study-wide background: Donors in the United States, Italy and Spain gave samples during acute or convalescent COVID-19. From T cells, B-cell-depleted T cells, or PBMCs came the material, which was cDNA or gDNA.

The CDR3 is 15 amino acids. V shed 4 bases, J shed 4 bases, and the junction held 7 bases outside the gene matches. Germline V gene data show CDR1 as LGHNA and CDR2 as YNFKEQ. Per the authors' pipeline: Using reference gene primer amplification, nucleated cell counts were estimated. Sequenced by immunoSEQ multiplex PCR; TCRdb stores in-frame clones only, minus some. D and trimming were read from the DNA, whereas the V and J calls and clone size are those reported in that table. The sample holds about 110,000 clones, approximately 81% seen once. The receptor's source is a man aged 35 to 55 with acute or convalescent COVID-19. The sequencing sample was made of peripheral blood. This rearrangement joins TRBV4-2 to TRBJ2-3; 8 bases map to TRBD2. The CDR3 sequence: CASSPGSGDPDTQYF. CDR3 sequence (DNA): TGTGCCAGCAGCCCGGGTAGCGGGGATCCAGATACGCAGTATTTT.